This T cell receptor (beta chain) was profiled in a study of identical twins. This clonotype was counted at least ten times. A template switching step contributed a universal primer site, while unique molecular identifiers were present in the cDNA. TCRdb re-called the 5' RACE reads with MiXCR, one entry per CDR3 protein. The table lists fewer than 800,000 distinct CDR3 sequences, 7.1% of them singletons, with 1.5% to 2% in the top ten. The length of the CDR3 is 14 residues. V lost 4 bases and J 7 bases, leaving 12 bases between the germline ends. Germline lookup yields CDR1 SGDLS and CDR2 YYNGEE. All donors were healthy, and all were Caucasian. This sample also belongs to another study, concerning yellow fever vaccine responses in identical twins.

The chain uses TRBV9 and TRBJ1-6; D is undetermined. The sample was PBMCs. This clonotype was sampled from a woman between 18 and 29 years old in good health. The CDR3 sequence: CASSTPRRNSPLHF. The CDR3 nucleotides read TGTGCCAGCAGCACGCCTCGTCGAAATTCACCCCTCCACTTT.